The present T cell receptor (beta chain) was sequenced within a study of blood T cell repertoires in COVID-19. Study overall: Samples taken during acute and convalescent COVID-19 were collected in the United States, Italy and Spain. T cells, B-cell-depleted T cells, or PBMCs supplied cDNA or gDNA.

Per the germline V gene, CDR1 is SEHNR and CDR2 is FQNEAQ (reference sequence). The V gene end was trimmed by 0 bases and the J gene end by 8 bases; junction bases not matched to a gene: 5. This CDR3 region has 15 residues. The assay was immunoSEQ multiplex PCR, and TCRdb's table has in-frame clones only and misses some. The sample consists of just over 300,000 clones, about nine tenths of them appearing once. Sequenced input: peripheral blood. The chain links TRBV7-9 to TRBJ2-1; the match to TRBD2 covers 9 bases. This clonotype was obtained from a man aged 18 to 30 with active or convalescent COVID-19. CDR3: CASSLAREGLYEQFF. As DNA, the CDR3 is TGTGCCAGCAGCTTAGCGCGGGAGGGTCTATATGAGCAGTTCTTC.